These 30 T cell receptor beta chains share one sample of origin, sequenced in a study of OX40 agonist ivuxolimab in advanced cancers. Profiling relied on immunoSEQ multiplex PCR, and the TCRdb table lists in-frame clones only, not all of them. The sample has roughly 45,000 clones; approximately 80% are singletons. Specimen: CD4+ or CD8+ T cells sorted from blood, collected in a trial of the OX40 agonist ivuxolimab. These receptors originate from an adult with an advanced solid tumor such as melanoma, head and neck, liver or kidney cancer.

CDR3 DNA sequence: TGTGCCAGCACTAGAGGGACTACCAACTACGAGCAGTACTTC. Its protein is CASTRGTTNYEQYF. The genes are TRBV6-6 and TRBJ2-7, with 7 bases aligning to TRBD2. CDR1 is MNHNY, CDR2 SVGAGI, per germline (reference sequence). CDR3 length equals 14 residues. V lost 7 bases and J lost 3; bases outside the gene matches: 9.

CDR3 loop: CASSDLAGGDYNEQFF. The CDR3 DNA reads as TGTGCCAGCAGTGACCTAGCGGGAGGGGACTACAATGAGCAGTTCTTC. J is TRBJ2-1 and V is TRBV2, with 12 positions matching TRBD2. The CDR3 covers 16 residues. The trim removed 3 bases at V and 3 bases at J, leaving 3 bases unmatched. The V gene's germline CDR1 is SNHLY and CDR2 FYNNEI.

The chain joins TRBV28 to TRBJ1-2; D might be TRBD1 (6 bases). This CDR3 comprises 11 residues. Germline V lookup: CDR1 MDHEN, CDR2 SYDVKM. Trimming left V 3 bases short and J 8 bases short, with 7 bases between. The CDR3 reads CASSFGGGYTF. CDR3 nucleotide sequence: TGTGCCAGCAGTTTTGGGGGCGGCTACACCTTC.

This clone was detected only once. The gene calls are TRBV28 and TRBJ1-1; unclear D gene. This CDR3 spans 13 amino acids. Looked up from germline, CDR1 is MDHEN and CDR2 is SYDVKM. Trimming took off 5 bases at V and 1 base at J, with 8 bases between the two ends. CDR3 nucleotide sequence: TGTGCCAGCAGTCCCAGATGGAACACTGAAGCTTTCTTT. Its protein is CASSPRWNTEAFF.

The chain carries TRBV7-7 and TRBJ2-6; 7 bases line up with TRBD2. The CDR3 totals 16 residues. CDR1 is SSHAT and CDR2 is FNYEAQ in the germline V gene (reference sequence). The CDR3 protein is CASGWRASSGANVLTF. CDR3 bases: TGTGCTAGCGGGTGGCGCGCCAGCTCTGGGGCCAACGTCCTGACTTTC.

The rearrangement uses TRBV13 and TRBJ2-7, with D unclear. The V end was cut by 1 base, the J end by 1 base, with 2 bases between. The CDR3 sequence is 12 residues long. Per the germline V gene, CDR1 is PRHDT and CDR2 is FYEKMQ (reference sequence). The CDR3, as DNA: TGTGCCAGCAGCTTAGAATCCTACGAGCAGTACTTC. Translated, it gives CASSLESYEQYF.

This clone was picked up one time. The chain uses TRBV15 and TRBJ2-1; no firm D call. Trimming left V 1 base short and J 7 bases short, with 2 bases between. Germline assignment: CDR1 LNHNV and CDR2 YYDKDF (reference sequence). The CDR3 has 11 residues. CDR3 coding DNA: TGTGCCACCAGCAGAGCGAATGAGCAGTTCTTC. As protein: CATSRANEQFF.

The sample holds a few counts of this clone. One end of the junction is discordant with germline, which a read error may explain. The chain links TRBV2 to TRBJ1-4; D not certain. This CDR3 contains 14 residues. The germline V gene has CDR1 SNHLY and CDR2 FYNNEI. As DNA, the CDR3 is TGTGCCAGCAGGGGTGGGCAGGCTAACGAAAAACTGTTTTTT. As protein: CASRGGQANEKLFF.

This chain joins TRBV13 and TRBJ1-2; D call uncertain. Germline V gene lookup returns CDR1 PRHDT and CDR2 FYEKMQ (reference sequence). CDR3 length: 13 amino acids. Between the trimmed V and J ends, which lost 0 bases and 7 bases, there was a span of 9 bases. CDR3 loop: CASSLGTLPGYTF. The CDR3 DNA sequence: TGTGCCAGCAGCTTAGGCACCCTGCCTGGCTACACCTTC.

The genes are TRBV7-9 and TRBJ1-2; 7 bases line up with TRBD1. Germline V gives CDR1 SEHNR, CDR2 FQNEAQ (reference sequence). The V segment lost 2 bases and the J segment 8 bases; nucleotides outside the gene matches: 8. The CDR3 totals 14 residues. CDR3 coding DNA: TGTGCCAGCAGCTTACCGACAGGGATCGGGGGCTACACCTTC. This sequence encodes CASSLPTGIGGYTF.

The J gene is TRBJ2-3, the V gene TRBV9, with 10 bases identical to TRBD1. The CDR3 runs to 16 residues. Germline loops: CDR1 SGDLS, CDR2 YYNGEE. The V segment lost 3 bases and the J segment 0 bases; nucleotides outside the gene matches: 4. This chain's CDR3 is CASSGWTGGSTDTQYF. As DNA, the CDR3 is TGTGCCAGCAGCGGGTGGACAGGGGGTAGCACAGATACGCAGTATTTT.

J is TRBJ2-5 and V is TRBV7-9; 7 bases align to TRBD2. The CDR3 sequence is 14 residues long. Trimming at V came to 1 base and at J to 5 bases, leaving 4 bases not matched to a gene. Germline CDR1 reads SEHNR; CDR2 reads FQNEAQ (reference sequence). Here the CDR3 DNA reads TGTGCCAGCAGCTTAGGGGGGGGACTGGAGACCCAGTACTTC. As protein: CASSLGGGLETQYF.

This clone was seen only a few times. The V call is TRBV7-9, the J call TRBJ1-1; unclear D gene. The germline V and J ends were trimmed by 6 bases and 3 bases, with 8 bases remaining between them. Germline V CDR1 and CDR2: SEHNR, FQNEAQ (reference sequence). CDR3 length: 12 residues. The CDR3 loop is CASSPADTEAFF. The CDR3, as DNA: TGTGCCAGCAGTCCAGCGGACACTGAAGCTTTCTTT.

This clone was counted once. V gene TRBV7-6 combines with J gene TRBJ1-3; 7 nucleotides match TRBD1. The CDR3 has 18 amino acids. CDR1 is SGHVS and CDR2 is FNYEAQ in the germline V gene. J was trimmed by 0 bases and V by 6 bases; bases with no gene match: 14. The CDR3 DNA is TGTGCCAGCAGACGGGAGGCAGGGGGTTTGTTCTCTGGAAACACCATATATTTT. It yields the protein CASRREAGGLFSGNTIYF.

As for this clone: Compared with germline, one end of the junction differs, possibly owing to a read error. The chain has TRBV13 and TRBJ2-7; D is uncertain. Germline V gene sequence: CDR1 PRHDT, CDR2 FYEKMQ (reference sequence). This CDR3 has 14 amino acids. The CDR3, as DNA: TGTGCCAGCAGCTCTGGTGGGGTATCCTCCGAGCAGTACTTC. Its protein product is CASSSGGVSSEQYF.

The CDR3 DNA sequence: TGTGCCAGCAGCGTAGAAGGCGGGGGGGTAGATGAGCAGTTCTTC. It translates to CASSVEGGGVDEQFF. This chain connects TRBV9 to TRBJ2-1; 9 bases agree with TRBD2. With V trimmed by 0 bases and J by 8 bases, 6 bases remained unmatched. This CDR3 region has 15 residues. Germline V lookup: CDR1 SGDLS, CDR2 YYNGEE.

The chain recombines TRBV13 with TRBJ2-5, with a tentative D call TRBD2 (6 bases). The V gene lost 5 bases and the J gene lost 1 base, with 17 bases spanning the gap. There are 16 residues in the CDR3. CDR1 and CDR2 (germline): PRHDT, FYEKMQ (reference sequence). For the CDR3, the DNA is TGTGCCAGCAGCCCTTCCGGGACTCCCCTCCAAGAGACCCAGTACTTC. It encodes CASSPSGTPLQETQYF. Complete variable domain (other parts from reference TRBV13 and TRBJ2-5): AAGVIQSPRHLIKEKRETATLKCYPIPRHDTVYWYQQGPGQDPQFLISFYEKMQSDKGSIPDRFSAQQFSDYHSELNMSSLELGDSALYFCASSPSGTPLQETQYFGPGTRLLVL.

There are a few counts of this clone. The chain uses TRBV15 and TRBJ2-3; no reliable D call. CDR3 length: 15 residues. Germline V gene lookup returns CDR1 LNHNV and CDR2 YYDKDF (reference sequence). V gave up 0 bases and J gave up 1 base, with 8 bases separating them. The CDR3 DNA is TGTGCCACCAGCAGAGATAATTCTGGCACAGATACGCAGTATTTT. It specifies CATSRDNSGTDTQYF.

The rearrangement links TRBV2 to TRBJ2-1, with 7 positions matching TRBD1. J gave up 6 bases and V 7 bases, and 12 bases lay outside the gene matches. The CDR3 contains 15 residues. CDR1 and CDR2 from the germline V gene are SNHLY and FYNNEI. CDR3 amino acids: CASTSPGTEINEQFF. The DNA of the CDR3 is TGTGCCAGCACTAGTCCCGGGACAGAGATCAATGAGCAGTTCTTC.

The J gene is TRBJ2-3, the V gene TRBV9; the D is unclear. CDR1 is SGDLS, CDR2 YYNGEE, per germline. Trimming stripped 0 bases from V and 3 bases from J, with 20 bases between. There are 18 residues in the CDR3. The CDR3 nucleotides read TGTGCCAGCAGCGTAGTCGGGCAAGACGCAGGATTGACAGATACGCAGTATTTT. Translating gives CASSVVGQDAGLTDTQYF.

This rearrangement joins TRBV27 to TRBJ1-2; TRBD1 aligns across 7 bases. This CDR3 comprises 13 residues. Trimming at V came to 0 bases and at J to 8 bases, leaving 3 bases not matched to a gene. From germline, CDR1 is MNHEY and CDR2 SMNVEV (reference sequence). The CDR3 spells CASSLSRGEGYTF. CDR3 DNA sequence: TGTGCCAGCAGTTTATCCAGGGGGGAAGGCTACACCTTC.

This sequence joins TRBV4-3 and TRBJ2-1; D may match TRBD1 or TRBD2 (6 bases each). The CDR3 runs 14 residues. Germline assignment: CDR1 LGHNA and CDR2 YSLEER. The germline V and J ends were trimmed by 3 bases and 8 bases, with 14 bases remaining between them. CDR3 region: CASSHGGLTDEQFF. CDR3 sequence (DNA): TGCGCCAGCAGCCACGGGGGCCTTACTGATGAGCAGTTCTTC.

The chain combines TRBV6-1 with TRBJ1-1; D uncertain. The CDR3 runs to 13 residues. From germline, CDR1 is MNHNS and CDR2 SASEGT. V lost 7 bases and J 0 bases, leaving 9 bases between the germline ends. The CDR3 bases are TGTGCCAGCACGTGGCAGATGAACACTGAAGCTTTCTTT. It yields the protein CASTWQMNTEAFF.

The gene calls are TRBV7-9 and TRBJ2-5, with TRBD2 as a possible D gene (5 bases). Germline V gene data show CDR1 as SEHNR and CDR2 as FQNEAQ (reference sequence). The length of the CDR3 is 15 residues. The V gene lost 3 bases and the J gene lost 1 base, with 12 bases spanning the gap. As DNA, the CDR3 is TGTGCCAGCAGCTTGGTCGCGGAGGTCCAAGAGACCCAGTACTTC. It translates to CASSLVAEVQETQYF.

V gene TRBV7-9 combines with J gene TRBJ2-7, with 8 bases identical to TRBD1. The ends lost 5 bases at V and 6 bases at J; junction bases unmatched: 3. This CDR3 comprises 12 residues. Per the germline V gene, CDR1 is SEHNR and CDR2 is FQNEAQ (reference sequence). CDR3 region: CASSGDRGEQYF. DNA of the CDR3: TGTGCCAGCAGCGGCGACAGGGGCGAGCAGTACTTC.

The J gene is TRBJ2-2, the V gene TRBV19, with unresolved D. Germline V gene data show CDR1 as LNHDA and CDR2 as SQIVND (reference sequence). Trimming took off 4 bases at V and 6 bases at J, with 15 bases between the two ends. CDR3 length equals 15 residues. The CDR3 bases are TGTGCCAGTAGTACCCTCACGCGGTTCTCCGGGGAGCTGTTTTTT. Translating it yields CASSTLTRFSGELFF.

DNA for the CDR3: TGTGCCAGCAGCCACGGCGGGGAGCTGTTTTTT. Protein product: CASSHGGELFF. This chain joins TRBV4-2 and TRBJ2-2; D is ambiguous. CDR3 length equals 11 residues. CDR1 and CDR2 (germline): LGHNA, YNFKEQ. The V and J ends lost 3 bases and 7 bases respectively, with 3 bases between them.

The V gene is TRBV28, the J gene TRBJ2-7; D is unclear. Trimming cost V 6 bases and J 5 bases, with 20 bases left between them. This CDR3 is 15 amino acids long. Germline loops: CDR1 MDHEN, CDR2 SYDVKM. This CDR3 reads CASSFRALGQDEQYF. CDR3 DNA: TGTGCCAGCAGCTTCCGGGCCCTGGGTCAGGACGAGCAGTACTTC.

The chain links TRBV5-6 to TRBJ2-5; no clear D. Per germline, CDR1 SGHDT and CDR2 YYEEEE. Between the trimmed V and J ends, which lost 6 bases and 5 bases, there was a span of 14 bases. This CDR3 comprises 13 residues. The CDR3 DNA follows: TGTGCCAGCACCGACGCGGCGTGGGAGACCCAGTACTTC. Amino acids: CASTDAAWETQYF.

In its sample, this clone was seen a few times. The sample has other DNA sequences that encode this CDR3 too. The genes are TRBV9 and TRBJ2-3; the D gene is possibly TRBD2 (6 bases). CDR1 and CDR2 from the germline V gene are SGDLS and YYNGEE. The V end was cut by 3 bases, the J end by 0 bases, with 14 bases between. The CDR3 is 16 residues long. DNA of the CDR3: TGTGCCAGCAGCGCGGACTTTCGGGGGAGCACAGATACGCAGTATTTT. Translation: CASSADFRGSTDTQYF. Full variable domain (remainder filled in from reference TRBV9 and TRBJ2-3): DSGVTQTPKHLITATGQRVTLRCSPRSGDLSVYWYQQSLDQGLQFLIQYYNGEERAKGNILERFSAQQFPDLHSELNLSSLELGDSALYFCASSADFRGSTDTQYFGPGTRLTVL.